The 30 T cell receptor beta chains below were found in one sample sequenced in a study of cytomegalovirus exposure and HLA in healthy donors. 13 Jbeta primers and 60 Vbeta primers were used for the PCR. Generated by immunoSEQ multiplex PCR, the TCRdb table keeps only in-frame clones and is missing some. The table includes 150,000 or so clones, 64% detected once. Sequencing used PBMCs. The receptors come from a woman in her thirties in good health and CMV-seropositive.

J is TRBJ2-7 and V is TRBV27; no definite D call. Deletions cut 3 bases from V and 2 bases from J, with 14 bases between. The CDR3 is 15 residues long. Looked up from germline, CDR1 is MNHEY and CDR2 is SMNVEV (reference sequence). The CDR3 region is CASSFWLNSPYEQYF. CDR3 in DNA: TGTGCCAGCAGTTTCTGGTTAAACAGCCCCTACGAGCAGTACTTC.

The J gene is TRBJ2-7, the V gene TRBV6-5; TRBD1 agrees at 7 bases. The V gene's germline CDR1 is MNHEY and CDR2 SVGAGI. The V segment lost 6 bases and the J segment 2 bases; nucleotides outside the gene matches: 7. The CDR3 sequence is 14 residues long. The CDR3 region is CASSLTGPTYEQYF. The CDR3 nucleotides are TGTGCCAGCAGCCTGACAGGGCCAACCTACGAGCAGTACTTC.

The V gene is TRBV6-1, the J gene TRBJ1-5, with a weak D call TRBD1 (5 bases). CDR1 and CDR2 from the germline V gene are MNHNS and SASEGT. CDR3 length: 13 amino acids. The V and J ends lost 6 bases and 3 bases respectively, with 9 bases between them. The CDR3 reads CASRQENNQPQHF. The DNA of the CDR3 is TGTGCCAGCAGACAGGAGAACAATCAGCCCCAGCATTTT.

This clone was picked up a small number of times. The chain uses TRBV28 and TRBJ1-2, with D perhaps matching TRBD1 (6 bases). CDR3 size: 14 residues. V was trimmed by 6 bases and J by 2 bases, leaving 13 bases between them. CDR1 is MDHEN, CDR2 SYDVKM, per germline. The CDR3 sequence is CASSVIGTNYGYTF. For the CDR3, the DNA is TGTGCCAGCAGCGTAATCGGGACAAACTATGGCTACACCTTC.

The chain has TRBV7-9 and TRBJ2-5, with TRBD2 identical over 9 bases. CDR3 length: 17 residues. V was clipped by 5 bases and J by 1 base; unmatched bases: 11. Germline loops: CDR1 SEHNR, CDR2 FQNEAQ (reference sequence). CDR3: CASSETYSGRFQETQYF. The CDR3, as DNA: TGTGCCAGCAGCGAAACCTATAGCGGGAGATTCCAAGAGACCCAGTACTTC.

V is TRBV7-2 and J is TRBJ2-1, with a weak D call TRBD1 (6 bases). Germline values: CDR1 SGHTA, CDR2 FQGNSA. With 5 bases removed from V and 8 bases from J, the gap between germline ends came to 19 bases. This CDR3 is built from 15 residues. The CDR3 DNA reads TGTGCCAGCAGCCGAGGGCCCGCTGGGGGCCATGAGCAGTTCTTC. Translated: CASSRGPAGGHEQFF.

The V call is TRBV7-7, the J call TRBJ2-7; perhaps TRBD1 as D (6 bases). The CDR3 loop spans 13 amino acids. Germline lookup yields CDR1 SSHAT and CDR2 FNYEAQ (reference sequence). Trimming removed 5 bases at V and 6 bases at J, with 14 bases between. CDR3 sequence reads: CASSAQQGSEQYF. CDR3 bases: TGTGCCAGCAGCGCACAACAGGGTTCCGAGCAGTACTTC.

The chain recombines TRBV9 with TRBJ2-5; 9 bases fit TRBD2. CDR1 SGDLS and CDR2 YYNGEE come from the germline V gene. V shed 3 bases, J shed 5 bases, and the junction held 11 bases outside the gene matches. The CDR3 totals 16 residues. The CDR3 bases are TGTGCCAGCAGCGCTAATAACGGAGGACTAGCGGAGACCCAGTACTTC. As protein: CASSANNGGLAETQYF.

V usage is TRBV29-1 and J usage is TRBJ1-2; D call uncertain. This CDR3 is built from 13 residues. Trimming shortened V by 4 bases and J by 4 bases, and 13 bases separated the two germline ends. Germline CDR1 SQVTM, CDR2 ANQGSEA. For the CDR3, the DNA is TGCAGCGTTGTCCTCAGGAATAGCTATGGCTACACCTTC. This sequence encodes CSVVLRNSYGYTF.

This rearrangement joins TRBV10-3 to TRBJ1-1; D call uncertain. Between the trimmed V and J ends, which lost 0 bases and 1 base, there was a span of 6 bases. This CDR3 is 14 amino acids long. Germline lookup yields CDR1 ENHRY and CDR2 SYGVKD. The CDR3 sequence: CAISESTTNTEAFF. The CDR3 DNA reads TGTGCCATCAGTGAGTCGACAACGAACACTGAAGCTTTCTTT.

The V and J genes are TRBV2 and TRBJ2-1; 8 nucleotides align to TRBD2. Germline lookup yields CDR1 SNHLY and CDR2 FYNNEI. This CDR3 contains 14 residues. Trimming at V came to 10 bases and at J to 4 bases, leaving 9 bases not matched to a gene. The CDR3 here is CATAGSGGYNEQFF. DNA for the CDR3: TGTGCCACTGCGGGCAGCGGGGGTTACAATGAGCAGTTCTTC.

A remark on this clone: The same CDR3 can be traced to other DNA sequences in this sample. The CDR3 region has the DNA TGCGCCAGCAGCCAAGACAGGAACACTGAAGCTTTCTTT. The encoded protein is CASSQDRNTEAFF. The chain is built from TRBV4-1 and TRBJ1-1; D gene unclear. The length of the CDR3 is 13 residues. Germline loops: CDR1 MGHRA, CDR2 YSYEKL. Trimming took off 0 bases at V and 1 base at J, with 3 bases between the two ends.

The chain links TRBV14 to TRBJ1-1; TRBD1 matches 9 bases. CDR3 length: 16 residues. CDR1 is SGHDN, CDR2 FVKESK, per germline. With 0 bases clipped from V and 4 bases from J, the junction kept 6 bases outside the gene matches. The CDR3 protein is CASSQEGTGIITEAFF. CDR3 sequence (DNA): TGTGCCAGCAGCCAAGAAGGGACAGGGATAATCACTGAAGCTTTCTTT.

In nucleotides, the CDR3 is TGCAGCGCAGCGAGTCCAGAGCGGGGGGTTGGGGCCCAGTACTTC. Translated, it gives CSAASPERGVGAQYF. The chain is built from TRBV29-1 and TRBJ2-5; 9 bases align to TRBD2. This CDR3 comprises 15 residues. Losses at the gene ends were 7 bases for V and 9 bases for J; bases not matched to a gene: 18. The germline CDR1 and CDR2 sequences are SQVTM and ANQGSEA.

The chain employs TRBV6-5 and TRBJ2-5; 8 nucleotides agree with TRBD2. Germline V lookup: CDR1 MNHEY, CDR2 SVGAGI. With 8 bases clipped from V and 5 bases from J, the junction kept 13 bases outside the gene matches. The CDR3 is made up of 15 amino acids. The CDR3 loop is CASAKRAGGYETQYF. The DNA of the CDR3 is TGTGCCAGCGCCAAGAGGGCGGGGGGCTATGAGACCCAGTACTTC.

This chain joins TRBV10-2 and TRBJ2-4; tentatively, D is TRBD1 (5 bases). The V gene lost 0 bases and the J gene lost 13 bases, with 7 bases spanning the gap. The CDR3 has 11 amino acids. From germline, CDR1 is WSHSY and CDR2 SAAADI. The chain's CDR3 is CASSESREQYF. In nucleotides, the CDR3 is TGCGCCAGCAGTGAGTCCAGGGAACAGTACTTC.

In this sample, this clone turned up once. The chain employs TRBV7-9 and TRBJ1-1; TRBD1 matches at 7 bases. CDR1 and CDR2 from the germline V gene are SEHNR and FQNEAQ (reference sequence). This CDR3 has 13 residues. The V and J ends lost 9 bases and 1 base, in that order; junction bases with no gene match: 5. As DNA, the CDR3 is TGTGCCAGTACCGGGACAGCGAACACTGAAGCTTTCTTT. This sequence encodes CASTGTANTEAFF.

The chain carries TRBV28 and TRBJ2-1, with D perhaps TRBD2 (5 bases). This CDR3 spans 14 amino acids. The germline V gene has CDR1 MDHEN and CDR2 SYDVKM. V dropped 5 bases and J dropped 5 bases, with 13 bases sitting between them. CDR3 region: CASSPPPGNNEQFF. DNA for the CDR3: TGTGCCAGCAGTCCCCCCCCGGGGAACAATGAGCAGTTCTTC.

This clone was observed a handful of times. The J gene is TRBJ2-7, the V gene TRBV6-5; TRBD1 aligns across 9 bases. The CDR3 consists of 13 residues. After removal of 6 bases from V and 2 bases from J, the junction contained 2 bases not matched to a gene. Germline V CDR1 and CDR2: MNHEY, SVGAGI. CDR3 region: CASSRDRAYEQYF. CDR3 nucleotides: TGTGCCAGCAGCCGGGACAGGGCCTACGAGCAGTACTTC.

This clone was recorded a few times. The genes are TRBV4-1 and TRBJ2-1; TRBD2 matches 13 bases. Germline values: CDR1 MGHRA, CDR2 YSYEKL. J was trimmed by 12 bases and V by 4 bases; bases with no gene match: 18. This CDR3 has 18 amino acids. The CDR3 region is CASSPQLAGGPPSSGQFF. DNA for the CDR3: TGCGCCAGCAGCCCTCAACTAGCGGGAGGGCCTCCGTCTTCCGGGCAGTTCTTC.

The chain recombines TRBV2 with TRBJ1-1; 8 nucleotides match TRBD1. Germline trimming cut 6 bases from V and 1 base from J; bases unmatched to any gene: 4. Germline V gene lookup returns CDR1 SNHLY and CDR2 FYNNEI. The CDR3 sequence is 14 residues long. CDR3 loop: CASRQGATNTEAFF. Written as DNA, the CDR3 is TGTGCCAGCAGGCAGGGGGCGACGAACACTGAAGCTTTCTTT.

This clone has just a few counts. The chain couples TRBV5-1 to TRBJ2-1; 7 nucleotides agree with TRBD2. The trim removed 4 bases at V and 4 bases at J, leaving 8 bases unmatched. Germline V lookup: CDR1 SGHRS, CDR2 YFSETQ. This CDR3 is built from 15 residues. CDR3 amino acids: CASSLSGTTYNEQFF. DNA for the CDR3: TGCGCCAGCAGCCTGAGCGGGACCACATACAATGAGCAGTTCTTC.

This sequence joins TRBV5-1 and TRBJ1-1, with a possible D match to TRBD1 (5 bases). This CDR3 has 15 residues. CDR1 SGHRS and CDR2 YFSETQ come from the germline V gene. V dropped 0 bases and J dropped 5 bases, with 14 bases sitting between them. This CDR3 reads CASSLEAMGGTEAFF. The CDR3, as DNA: TGCGCCAGCAGCTTGGAAGCGATGGGGGGAACTGAAGCTTTCTTT.

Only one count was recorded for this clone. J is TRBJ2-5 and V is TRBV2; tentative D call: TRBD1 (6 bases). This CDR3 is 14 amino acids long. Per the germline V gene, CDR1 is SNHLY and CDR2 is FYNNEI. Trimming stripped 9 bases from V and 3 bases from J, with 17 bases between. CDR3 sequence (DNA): TGTGCCAGTAGTTGGGACAATATTAAAGAGACCCAGTACTTC. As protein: CASSWDNIKETQYF. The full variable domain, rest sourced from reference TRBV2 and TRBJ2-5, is EPEVTQTPSHQVTQMGQEVILRCVPISNHLYFYWYRQILGQKVEFLVSFYNNEISEKSEIFDDQFSVERPDGSNFTLKIRSTKLEDSAMYFCASSWDNIKETQYFGPGTRLLVL.

The CDR3: CASSPRGTGPINIQYF. CDR3 in DNA: TGTGCCAGCTCACCACGGGGGACAGGGCCCATAAACATTCAGTACTTC. The V and J genes are TRBV18 and TRBJ2-4; 9 bases align to TRBD1. CDR1 is KGHSH, CDR2 LQKENI, per germline. The trim removed 1 base at V and 6 bases at J, leaving 7 bases unmatched. The CDR3 is made up of 16 amino acids.

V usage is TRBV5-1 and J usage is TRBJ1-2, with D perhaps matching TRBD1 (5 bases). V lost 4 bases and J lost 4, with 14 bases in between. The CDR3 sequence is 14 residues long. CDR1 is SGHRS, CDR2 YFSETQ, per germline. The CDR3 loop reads CASSAQGGFYGYTF. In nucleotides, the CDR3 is TGCGCCAGCAGCGCCCAGGGTGGGTTCTATGGCTACACCTTC.

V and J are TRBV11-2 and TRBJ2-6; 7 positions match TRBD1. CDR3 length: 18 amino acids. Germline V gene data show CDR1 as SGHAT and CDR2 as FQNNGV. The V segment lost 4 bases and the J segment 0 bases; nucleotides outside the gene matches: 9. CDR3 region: CASSYWTGLISGANVLTF. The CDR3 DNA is TGTGCCAGCAGCTACTGGACAGGTCTTATCTCTGGGGCCAACGTCCTGACTTTC.

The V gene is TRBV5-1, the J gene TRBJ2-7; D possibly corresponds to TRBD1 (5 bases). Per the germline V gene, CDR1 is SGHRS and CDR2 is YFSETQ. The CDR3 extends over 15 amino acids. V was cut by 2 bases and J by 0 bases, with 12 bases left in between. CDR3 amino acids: CASSFSSGISYEQYF. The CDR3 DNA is TGCGCCAGCAGCTTTTCGTCAGGGATCTCCTACGAGCAGTACTTC. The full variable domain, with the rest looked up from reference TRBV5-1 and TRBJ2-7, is KAGVTQTPRYLIKTRGQQVTLSCSPISGHRSVSWYQQTPGQGLQFLFEYFSETQRNKGNFPGRFSGRQFSNSRSEMNVSTLELGDSALYLCASSFSSGISYEQYFGPGTRLTVT.

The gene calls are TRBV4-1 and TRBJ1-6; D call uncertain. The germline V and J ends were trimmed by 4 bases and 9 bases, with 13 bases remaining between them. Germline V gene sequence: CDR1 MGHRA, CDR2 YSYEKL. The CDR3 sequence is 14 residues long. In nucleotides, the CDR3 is TGCGCCAGCAGCCCGTATACAGAACTTTCACCCCTCCACTTT. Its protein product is CASSPYTELSPLHF.

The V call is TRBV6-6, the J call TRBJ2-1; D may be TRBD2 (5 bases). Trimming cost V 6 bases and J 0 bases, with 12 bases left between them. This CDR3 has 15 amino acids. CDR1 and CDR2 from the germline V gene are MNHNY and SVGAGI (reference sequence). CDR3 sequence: CASSSAASSYNEQFF. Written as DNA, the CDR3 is TGTGCCAGCAGCTCAGCGGCTAGCTCCTACAATGAGCAGTTCTTC.